This TCR beta chain is from a study of siplizumab effects on memory and regulatory T cells. Study findings and constraints: Unstimulated subsets accounted for the mapping of only a minor share of the clones that were alloreactive. With siplizumab, Treg-derived clones averaged about 71% of mappable alloreactive CD4+ clones, versus less than 35% in controls.

About this clone: Its matching antigen is unknown.

Sequencing was performed with immunoSEQ multiplex PCR; in TCRdb, only in-frame clones are kept and a portion is missing. The top ten hold roughly 15% of the sample, which has 70,000 to 90,000 clones, about nine tenths seen once. Trimming removed 3 bases at V and 4 bases at J, with 10 bases between. This CDR3 comprises 14 residues. Germline-derived CDR1 and CDR2 are LNHNV and YYDKDF (reference sequence). The sample taken for sequencing was CD4+ T cells sorted from blood. The chain recombines TRBV15 with TRBJ1-5; TRBD1 might be the D (6 bases). This receptor was taken from a human donor in good health. CDR3 loop: CATSSTGRNQPQHF. The CDR3, as DNA: TGTGCCACCAGCAGCACAGGGAGAAATCAGCCCCAGCATTTT.